These 21 T cell receptor beta chains originate from one sample sequenced in a study of blood T cell repertoires in COVID-19. Clones were read by immunoSEQ multiplex PCR, and TCRdb kept only the in-frame ones, dropping some. The table includes tens of thousands of clones, 88% detected once. Sequencing was done on a sample of peripheral blood. These receptors were taken from a woman aged 55-70 years with COVID-19, enrolled during active disease.

CDR3 nucleotides: TGCAGCGTAGTTGGAGACAGTGTAAACTATGGCTACACCTTC. Translating gives CSVVGDSVNYGYTF. This chain links TRBV29-1 with TRBJ1-2; a weak D match, TRBD1 (5 bases). The V and J ends lost 6 bases and 2 bases respectively, with 16 bases between them. CDR1 and CDR2 from the germline V gene are SQVTM and ANQGSEA. This CDR3 region has 14 residues.

The genes are TRBV6-5 and TRBJ2-7; weak D call: TRBD1 (5 bases). V lost 0 bases, J lost 2 bases, and 8 bases lay in between. Germline V gives CDR1 MNHEY, CDR2 SVGAGI. This CDR3 spans 14 amino acids. The CDR3 sequence: CASSYSQGPYEQYF. In DNA form, the CDR3 reads TGTGCCAGCAGTTACTCGCAGGGCCCCTACGAGCAGTACTTC.

The chain is built from TRBV3-1 (or the pseudogene TRBV3-2) and TRBJ2-7; tentative D call: TRBD2 (5 bases). The CDR3 spans 14 residues. From germline, CDR1 is LGHDT and CDR2 YNNKEL (reference sequence). V shed 2 bases and J shed 2 bases, with 10 bases lying between them. The CDR3 loop reads CASSQTGKPYEQYF. CDR3 sequence (DNA): TGTGCCAGCAGCCAAACCGGGAAACCCTACGAGCAGTACTTC.

The chain is built from TRBV28 and TRBJ1-4, with a possible D match to TRBD1 (5 bases). CDR3 length: 14 residues. CDR1 MDHEN and CDR2 SYDVKM come from the germline V gene. Trimming shortened V by 6 bases and J by 5 bases, and 13 bases separated the two germline ends. In DNA, the CDR3 is TGTGCCAGCAGCCCGCAGGGTACCAATGAAAAACTGTTTTTT. Translating gives CASSPQGTNEKLFF.

Concerning this clone itself: This CDR3 is also generated by other DNA sequences in the sample. This rearrangement joins TRBV7-2 to TRBJ2-1; 7 positions match TRBD2. CDR1 and CDR2 from the germline V gene are SGHTA and FQGNSA. Trimming removed 1 base from V and 3 bases from J; junction bases left unmatched: 3. This CDR3 is built from 15 residues. The CDR3 region has the DNA TGTGCCAGCAGCTTAGGCCTAGCGGTCTACAATGAGCAGTTCTTC. Amino acid sequence: CASSLGLAVYNEQFF.

The V gene is TRBV29-1, the J gene TRBJ1-1, with 9 bases that match TRBD1. J was trimmed by 4 bases and V by 7 bases; bases with no gene match: 7. The CDR3 contains 13 residues. Germline V gives CDR1 SQVTM, CDR2 ANQGSEA. The CDR3 protein is CSAYQDRGTEAFF. CDR3 bases: TGCAGCGCATACCAGGACAGGGGCACTGAAGCTTTCTTT.

This chain uses TRBV7-9 with TRBJ2-7; D might be TRBD1 (6 bases). The CDR3 covers 13 residues. Germline V gene lookup returns CDR1 SEHNR and CDR2 FQNEAQ (reference sequence). The V end was cut by 4 bases, the J end by 4 bases, with 11 bases between. The CDR3 DNA follows: TGTGCCAGCAGCTCCCCAGGGGAGTACGAGCAGTACTTC. Translated: CASSSPGEYEQYF. Filled out from reference TRBV7-9 and TRBJ2-7, the complete variable domain reads DTGVSQNPRHKITKRGQNVTFRCDPISEHNRLYWYRQTLGQGPEFLTYFQNEAQLEKSRLLSDRFSAERPKGSFSTLEIQRTEQGDSAMYLCASSSPGEYEQYFGPGTRLTVT.

The table lists this clone with a count of one. The chain combines TRBV3-1 (or the pseudogene TRBV3-2) with TRBJ1-4; 11 positions match TRBD1. The CDR3 length is 14 residues. V lost 4 bases to trimming and J lost 7 bases; unmatched junction nucleotides: 2. CDR1 is LGHDT, CDR2 YNNKEL, per germline (reference sequence). CDR3 sequence: CASSRDRGTEKLFF. Written as DNA, the CDR3 is TGTGCCAGCAGCCGGGACAGGGGGACTGAAAAACTGTTTTTT.

The chain combines TRBV7-9 with TRBJ1-6; 8 bases align to TRBD1. CDR1 is SEHNR, CDR2 FQNEAQ, per germline (reference sequence). Trimming took 5 bases from V and 9 from J; bases not matched to a gene: 6. The CDR3 contains 14 residues. Written as DNA, the CDR3 is TGTGCCAGCAGCATAGGACAGGGCAGTTCACCCCTCCACTTT. Encoded protein: CASSIGQGSSPLHF.

The rearrangement joins TRBV12-5 to TRBJ2-5, with D perhaps matching TRBD2 (5 bases). Germline V CDR1 and CDR2: LGHNT, FRNRAP. The V end was cut by 6 bases, the J end by 5 bases, with 16 bases between. The CDR3 extends over 14 amino acids. The CDR3 nucleotides read TGTGCTAGTGGATCTGAGACTGGCGGGGAGACCCAGTACTTC. Its translation is CASGSETGGETQYF.

The chain couples TRBV10-1 to TRBJ1-3; 7 nucleotides agree with TRBD1. V lost 4 bases, J lost 0 bases, and 9 bases stayed unmatched. Looked up from germline, CDR1 is WNHNN and CDR2 is SYGVQD (reference sequence). The CDR3 runs to 17 residues. Written as DNA, the CDR3 is TGCGCCAGCAGTGCACCCCAGGGGGTAATCTCTGGAAACACCATATATTTT. This gives the protein CASSAPQGVISGNTIYF.

The chain is built from TRBV5-1 and TRBJ1-1; D possibly corresponds to TRBD1 (5 bases). CDR1 and CDR2 from the germline V gene are SGHRS and YFSETQ. The CDR3 runs 17 residues. Trimming removed 2 bases at V and 0 bases at J, with 17 bases between. Written as DNA, the CDR3 is TGCGCCAGCAGCTTTAGCCCCGGTGGGGCTATGAACACTGAAGCTTTCTTT. Encoded protein: CASSFSPGGAMNTEAFF.

The rearrangement links TRBV2 to TRBJ1-2, with TRBD1 matching over 8 bases. With 5 bases clipped from V and 6 bases from J, the junction kept 5 bases outside the gene matches. The CDR3 length is 13 residues. Germline V gene data show CDR1 as SNHLY and CDR2 as FYNNEI. The chain's CDR3 is CASSTTGEDGYTF. DNA of the CDR3: TGTGCCAGCAGTACGACAGGGGAAGATGGCTACACCTTC.

The V call is TRBV3-1 (or the pseudogene TRBV3-2), the J call TRBJ2-5, with D possibly TRBD2 on 7 matching bases. This CDR3 is 18 amino acids long. Germline V gene lookup returns CDR1 LGHDT and CDR2 YNNKEL (reference sequence). V was cut by 4 bases and J by 6 bases, with 27 bases left in between. CDR3 coding DNA: TGTGCCAGCAGCCCACGGGGAGGGGTCAGGGGCGCAGGACAGACCCAGTACTTC. It encodes CASSPRGGVRGAGQTQYF.

CDR3 nucleotides: TGTGCCATCAGGGGACAGGGGAACACTGAAGCTTTCTTT. This gives the protein CAIRGQGNTEAFF. The rearrangement links TRBV10-3 to TRBJ1-1; 9 bases are a match to TRBD1. Germline V CDR1 and CDR2: ENHRY, SYGVKD. Unmatched junction bases numbered 0, after V lost 6 bases and J lost 1 base. The CDR3 runs 13 residues.

The CDR3 loop reads CASSSGETLHF. The CDR3 region has the DNA TGTGCCAGCAGCTCCGGAGAAACCCTCCACTTT. The rearrangement joins TRBV5-6 to TRBJ1-6; D gene unclear. Trimming removed 3 bases from V and 14 bases from J, with 9 bases in between. The germline gives CDR1 SGHDT, CDR2 YYEEEE. The CDR3 has 11 residues.

The rearrangement joins TRBV7-8 to TRBJ2-7; perhaps TRBD2 as D (5 bases). The V end lost 1 base, the J end lost 7 bases, and 26 bases lay between the germline ends. The CDR3 runs 18 residues. Germline V lookup: CDR1 SGHVS, CDR2 FQNEAQ. The CDR3 reads CASSLGTPDGLGMGEQYF. The CDR3 DNA reads as TGTGCCAGCAGCTTAGGGACCCCGGACGGCCTCGGGATGGGGGAGCAGTACTTC.

This chain links TRBV19 with TRBJ2-1; TRBD2 matches at 11 bases. Germline CDR1 LNHDA, CDR2 SQIVND (reference sequence). This CDR3 is built from 16 residues. V was pared by 3 bases and J by 2 bases, with 3 bases of the junction left unmatched. The CDR3 protein is CASSIMGLAAYNEQFF. CDR3 bases: TGTGCCAGTAGTATTATGGGACTAGCGGCCTACAATGAGCAGTTCTTC.

This chain links TRBV6-4 with TRBJ1-2, with 10 bases identical to TRBD1. The J segment lost 4 bases and the V segment lost 0 bases, leaving 8 bases of the junction unmatched. Germline V lookup: CDR1 MRHNA, CDR2 SNTAGT. The CDR3 sequence is 17 residues long. The CDR3 here is CASSDSNCRTGGYGYTF. CDR3 nucleotide sequence: TGTGCCAGCAGTGACTCGAACTGTAGGACAGGGGGCTATGGCTACACCTTC.

The chain recombines TRBV7-9 with TRBJ2-2; a weak D match, TRBD2 (6 bases). Germline CDR1 SEHNR, CDR2 FQNEAQ (reference sequence). This CDR3 comprises 16 residues. The V end was cut by 5 bases, the J end by 5 bases, with 18 bases between. The CDR3 reads CASSPPGTRGTGELFF. The CDR3 DNA reads as TGTGCCAGCAGCCCTCCCGGGACCCGGGGGACCGGGGAGCTGTTTTTT.

The chain combines TRBV5-6 with TRBJ1-2; D gene ambiguous. Trimming took off 3 bases at V and 0 bases at J, with 21 bases between the two ends. Germline V lookup: CDR1 SGHDT, CDR2 YYEEEE. CDR3 size: 18 residues. CDR3 DNA sequence: TGTGCCAGCAGCTCAGTTACAGCCTCTGGGTATGCTAACTATGGCTACACCTTC. It is translated as CASSSVTASGYANYGYTF.